This T cell receptor (beta chain) was sequenced during a study of T-cell memory formation after mild COVID-19. Background on the study: TCR clusters mostly belonged to single donors. Whole-study results and caveats: CD4+ clones that contracted lay mainly in CM and EM; CD8+ ones lay in EMRA. Clones contracting over day 15 to 85 were CD4/CD8 balanced, with later expanders leaning CD4+.

The CDR3 spans 15 residues. V dropped 4 bases and J dropped 2; count of bases not matched to a gene: 7. Germline values: CDR1 SGHDT, CDR2 YYEEEE. About this clonotype: Its specificity is unknown.

The 5'RACE method, run with constant-segment primers, produced TCR alpha and TCR beta cDNA libraries (carrying sample barcodes and UMIs). TCRdb used MiXCR to reprocess the 5' RACE reads, holding one entry per CDR3 protein. Of nearly 110,000 distinct CDR3 sequences listed, around 12% are singletons. Input material: PBMCs or a T cell subset sorted from them (not recorded which). The rearrangement links TRBV5-6 to TRBJ2-7; 9 bases are shared with TRBD1. This clonotype originated in an adult woman who had mild COVID-19 (a few samples of this study predate the infection). Cell type and time point are not known. DNA for the CDR3: TGTGCCAGCAGCCCACGGACAGGGGCAACCTACGAGCAGTACTTC. This translates into CASSPRTGATYEQYF.